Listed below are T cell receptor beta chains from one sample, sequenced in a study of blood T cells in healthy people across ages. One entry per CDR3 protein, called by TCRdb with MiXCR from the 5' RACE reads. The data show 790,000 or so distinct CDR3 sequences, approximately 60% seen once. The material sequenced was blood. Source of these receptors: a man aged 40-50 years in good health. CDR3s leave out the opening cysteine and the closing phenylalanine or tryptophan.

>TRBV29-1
SVPGTPSFGAEQF
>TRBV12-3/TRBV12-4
ASSLGRGRETQY
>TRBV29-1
SVGGWGAGEETQY
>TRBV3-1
ASSPDPGRRYNSPLH
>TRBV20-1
SQIADTQY
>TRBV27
ASRSSGSEVYEQY
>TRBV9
ASSVRISENGQF
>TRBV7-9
ASSLAAQEARY
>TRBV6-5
ACSTRQGGREKLF
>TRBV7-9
ASSLPRVLVKSNEQF
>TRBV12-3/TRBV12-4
ASSPPGVSYNEQF
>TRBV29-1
SAGGRGYGYT
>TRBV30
AWSTSTDTQY
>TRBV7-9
ASSTAGLVPRRLGNEQF
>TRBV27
ASSSDGTKYEQY
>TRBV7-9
ASSLRLLADNEQF
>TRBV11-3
ASSLDRDRTYEQY
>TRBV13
ASSSLEGANVQT
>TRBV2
ASRGGSPLH
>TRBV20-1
SARSVGEGYNEQY
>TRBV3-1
ASSEGTHSNQPQH
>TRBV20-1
SARPRGANYGYT
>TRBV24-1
ATSGGGAGNNEQF
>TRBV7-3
ASSERTPNYGYT
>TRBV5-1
ASSPEASGAGDQDTQY
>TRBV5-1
ASSFDRVYEQY
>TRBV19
ASRGKKAAGTEAF
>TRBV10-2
ASKKGDSGRIGNQPQH
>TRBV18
ASSPGEAPNQPQH
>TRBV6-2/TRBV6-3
ASSGRDFDGNEQF
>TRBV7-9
ASSLGVVEQY
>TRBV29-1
SVEPAGGYEQY
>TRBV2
ASKTSGATLQETQY
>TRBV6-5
ASSSPSGAQNSPLH
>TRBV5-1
ASSSGLAGGGMNNEQF
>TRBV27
ASGKWGHYEQY
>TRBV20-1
SARWGANTGELF
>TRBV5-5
ASSLEGLARDQPQH
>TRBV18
ASSPSGQGLSGANVLT
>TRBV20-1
SARRGNQPQH
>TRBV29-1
SVDQGSGGTHEQF
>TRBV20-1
SATGAPSEQY
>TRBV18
ASSSLAAGRASSGANVLT
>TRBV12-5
ASGLVLGSSSYEQY
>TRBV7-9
ASSSDTRGYT
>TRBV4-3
ASSQDTRDGWNEQY
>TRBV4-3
ASSQATSGRAEDTQY
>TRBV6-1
ASSEVYGHT
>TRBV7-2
ASILGGETQY
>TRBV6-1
ASMTGNEKLF
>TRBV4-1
ASSYPGQNTEAF
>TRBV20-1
SAATSGGSTDTQY
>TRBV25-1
ASTPGLHQETQY
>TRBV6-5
ASSIGGRRNEQF
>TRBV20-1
SAREGTGGLNQPQH
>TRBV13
ASSPSGWSHTQY